This T cell receptor beta chain was obtained from a study of blood T cell repertoires in COVID-19 (dated by TCRdb to 2020 to 2021). General notes on the study: Samples from collaborators originated in the United States, Italy and Spain and spanned both the acute and convalescent phases of COVID-19. The material from the prospective study consisted of cDNA or gDNA derived from T cells, B-cell-depleted T cells, or PBMCs. Deeply sampled blood TCRbeta repertoires from subjects exposed to, actively infected with, or recovered from COVID-19 were included in the dataset. The repertoires were released in a freely available public database meant as a resource for research on the immune response to SARS-CoV-2. Samples came from the ongoing ImmuneRACE study (first 160 participants) plus 1,254 subjects from 6 global collaborators. The sample metadata nearly always contained a de-identified subject ID, COVID-19 status, age in years and sex. Where available, HLA class I and class II types were taken from metadata supplied by the sample provider and were not determined by assay-based typing.

Each collaborating institution followed its own protocols to collect whole blood in K2EDTA tubes. For TCRbeta analysis, collaborator samples were shipped as frozen whole blood, as isolated PBMCs, or as DNA extracted from either sample type. The study at large found these results: Clinical and demographic metadata were provided uncurated, with the amount varying by source and participant.

TCRbeta CDR3 regions were amplified from genomic DNA using the immunoSEQ Assay, a bias-controlled multiplex PCR. Regarding the original processing steps: The number of nucleated cells in each sample was estimated from the amplification of reference gene primers within the assay. To quantify the absolute abundance of each unique TCRbeta CDR3 rearrangement, sequence reads were collapsed and filtered. For each sample, productive Simpson clonality was calculated as the square root of Simpson's diversity index across productive rearrangements. TCRdb re-hosts the immuneACCESS table, in-frame sequences only. Its copies lack some clones; in the studies checked, an unresolved V gene accounts for under half of them, and the cause for the rest is not known. The V and J calls and clone size are taken from that table; D and trimming were inferred from the DNA. Within this sample are tens of thousands of clones, with roughly 76% of them counted one time only. The top ten clonotypes cover 16% of the sample.

As concerns this clone: Its binding antigen is unknown. Qualities for individual bases were not recorded, and no much larger clone is one base off.

In the germline V gene, CDR1 corresponds to SGDLS and CDR2 to YYNGEE. Its CDR3 holds 13 amino acids, cysteine through phenylalanine. The CDR3 DNA has 39 bases and is translated from base 1. Relative to germline, V is 3 bases shorter and J is 13 bases shorter, with 17 bases between their ends. The sample taken for sequencing was peripheral blood. The sequence joins TRBV9 to TRBJ2-1; TRBD1 could be the D gene, as 6 bases match. The TCR comes from a man in his 70s with active or convalescent COVID-19. The nucleotides are TGTGCCAGCAGCGAGAGGGGGTTAGGGGAACAGTTCTTC. Its amino acids are CASSERGLGEQFF.